What follows are 7 T cell receptor beta chains derived from one specimen sequenced in a study of shared clonotypes between healthy human individuals. The data were produced by immunoSEQ multiplex PCR, yet TCRdb's version contains in-frame clones alone and is incomplete. The sample includes 2 million to 2.5 million clones, roughly 91% of them seen just once. CD45RO-negative, CCR7-positively selected cells formed the naive CD8 fraction, excluding terminally differentiated effector memory CD45RA+ cells. Sequenced material: naive CD8+ T cells from PBMCs. The receptors stem from a man younger than 35 in good health. Some clones in this sample may be carry-over from other donors' samples.

This rearrangement joins TRBV15 to TRBJ2-5, with 13 positions matching TRBD2. The J segment lost 0 bases and the V segment lost 9 bases, leaving 1 base of the junction unmatched. This CDR3 is built from 14 residues. Germline V gene data show CDR1 as LNHNV and CDR2 as YYDKDF (reference sequence). CDR3 loop: CATGLAGYQETQYF. The CDR3 DNA follows: TGTGCCACGGGACTAGCGGGGTACCAAGAGACCCAGTACTTC.

The chain is built from TRBV30 and TRBJ2-1, with D unclear. CDR3 length: 12 amino acids. V lost 3 bases, J lost 12 bases, and 15 bases lay in between. Germline V gene sequence: CDR1 GTSNPN, CDR2 SVGIG (reference sequence). The CDR3 region has the DNA TGTGCCTGGAGCCTCGGCTCATTCGGGCAGTTCTTC. It yields the protein CAWSLGSFGQFF.

The chain employs TRBV2 and TRBJ2-7; D remains ambiguous. V lost 8 bases, J lost 2 bases, and 13 bases lay in between. Looked up from germline, CDR1 is SNHLY and CDR2 is FYNNEI. This CDR3 comprises 13 residues. The CDR3 DNA reads as TGTGCCAGCCTTTCGGACCTGACCTACGAGCAGTACTTC. It yields the protein CASLSDLTYEQYF.

V usage is TRBV7-9 and J usage is TRBJ2-7; D is unresolved. V was pared by 4 bases and J by 2 bases, with 15 bases between. The CDR3 extends over 15 amino acids. Germline-derived CDR1 and CDR2 are SEHNR and FQNEAQ (reference sequence). The CDR3 bases are TGTGCCAGCAGCTCGCTCTCTTATGGGGCCTACGAGCAGTACTTC. Amino acids: CASSSLSYGAYEQYF.

V is TRBV25-1 and J is TRBJ2-2; D not resolved. V lost 6 bases and J 6 bases, leaving 11 bases between the germline ends. Looked up from germline, CDR1 is MGHDK and CDR2 is SYGVNS. There are 13 residues in the CDR3. The DNA of the CDR3 is TGTGCCAGCAGCCCTACAGCCCCCGGGGAGCTGTTTTTT. This translates into CASSPTAPGELFF.

The chain uses TRBV10-1 and TRBJ2-7, with 7 bases matching TRBD1. Germline V gene sequence: CDR1 WNHNN, CDR2 SYGVQD (reference sequence). The CDR3 has 13 amino acids. Unmatched junction bases numbered 3, after V lost 5 bases and J lost 2 bases. Here the CDR3 reads CASSPGQPYEQYF. CDR3 coding DNA: TGCGCCAGCAGTCCGGGACAGCCCTACGAGCAGTACTTC.

The rearrangement joins TRBV5-1 to TRBJ2-7; the match to TRBD2 covers 12 bases. This CDR3 spans 14 amino acids. The V gene end was trimmed by 7 bases and the J gene end by 4 bases; junction bases not matched to a gene: 6. Germline lookup yields CDR1 SGHRS and CDR2 YFSETQ. The CDR3 sequence is CASGQTSGRYEQYF. In DNA form, the CDR3 reads TGCGCCAGCGGACAGACTAGCGGGAGATACGAGCAGTACTTC.